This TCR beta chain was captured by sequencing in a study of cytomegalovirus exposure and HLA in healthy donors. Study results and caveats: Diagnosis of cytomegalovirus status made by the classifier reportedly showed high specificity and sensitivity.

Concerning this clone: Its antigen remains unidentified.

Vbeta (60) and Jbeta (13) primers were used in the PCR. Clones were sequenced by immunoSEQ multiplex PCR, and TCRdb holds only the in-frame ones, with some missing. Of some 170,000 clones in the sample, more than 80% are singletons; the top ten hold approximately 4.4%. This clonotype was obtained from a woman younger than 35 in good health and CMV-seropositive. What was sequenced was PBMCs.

This CDR3 is CASSTPGTSGNTGELFF. The CDR3 DNA is TGTGCCAGCAGCACCCCCGGGACTAGCGGAAACACCGGGGAGCTGTTTTTT. The chain carries TRBV21-1 and TRBJ2-2; the D segment call TRBD2 is taken from the table without a DNA check. TRBV21-1 is designated a pseudogene. The CDR3 extends over 17 amino acids.